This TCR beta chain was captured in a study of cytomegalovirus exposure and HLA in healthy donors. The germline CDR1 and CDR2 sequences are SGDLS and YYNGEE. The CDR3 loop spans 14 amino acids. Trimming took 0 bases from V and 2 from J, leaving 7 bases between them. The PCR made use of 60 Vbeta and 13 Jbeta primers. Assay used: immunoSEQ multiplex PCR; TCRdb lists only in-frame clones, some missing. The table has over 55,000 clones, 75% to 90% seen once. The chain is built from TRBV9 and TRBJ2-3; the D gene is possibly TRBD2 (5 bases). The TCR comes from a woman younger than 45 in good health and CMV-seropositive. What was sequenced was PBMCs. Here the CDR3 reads CASSVGGYTDTQYF. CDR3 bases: TGTGCCAGCAGCGTAGGAGGGTACACAGATACGCAGTATTTT.